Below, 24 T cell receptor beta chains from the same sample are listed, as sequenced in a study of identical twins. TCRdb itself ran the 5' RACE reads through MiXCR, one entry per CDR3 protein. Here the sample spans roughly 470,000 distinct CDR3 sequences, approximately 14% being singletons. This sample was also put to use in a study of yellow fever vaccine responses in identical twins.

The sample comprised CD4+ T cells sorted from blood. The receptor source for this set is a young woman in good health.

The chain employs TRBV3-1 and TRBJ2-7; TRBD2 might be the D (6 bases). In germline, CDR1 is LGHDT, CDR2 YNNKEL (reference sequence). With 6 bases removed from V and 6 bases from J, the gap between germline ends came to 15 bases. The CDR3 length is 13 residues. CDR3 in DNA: TGTGCCAGCAGGATTTCGGGAGAATTCGAGCAGTACTTC. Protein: CASRISGEFEQYF.

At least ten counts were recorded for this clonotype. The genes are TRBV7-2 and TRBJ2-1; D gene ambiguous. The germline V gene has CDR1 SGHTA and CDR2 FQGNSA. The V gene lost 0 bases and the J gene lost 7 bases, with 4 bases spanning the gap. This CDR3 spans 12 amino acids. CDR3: CASSLASNEQFF. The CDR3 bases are TGTGCCAGCAGCTTAGCCTCAAATGAGCAGTTCTTC.

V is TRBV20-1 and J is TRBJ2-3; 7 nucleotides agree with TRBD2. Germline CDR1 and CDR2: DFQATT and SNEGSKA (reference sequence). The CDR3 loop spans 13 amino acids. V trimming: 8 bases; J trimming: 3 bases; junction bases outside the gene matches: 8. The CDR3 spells CSTVSGVTDTQYF. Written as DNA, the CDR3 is TGCAGTACTGTCAGCGGGGTTACAGATACGCAGTATTTT.

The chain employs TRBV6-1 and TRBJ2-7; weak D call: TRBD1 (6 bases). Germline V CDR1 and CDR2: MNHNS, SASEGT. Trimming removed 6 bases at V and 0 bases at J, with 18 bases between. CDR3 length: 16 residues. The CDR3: CASRTDSTGSSYEQYF. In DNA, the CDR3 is TGTGCCAGCAGAACGGACAGCACCGGAAGCTCCTACGAGCAGTACTTC.

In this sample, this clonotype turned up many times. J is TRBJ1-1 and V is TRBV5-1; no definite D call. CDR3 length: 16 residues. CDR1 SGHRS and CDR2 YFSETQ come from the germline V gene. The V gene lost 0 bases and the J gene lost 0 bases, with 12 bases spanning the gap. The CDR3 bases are TGCGCCAGCAGCTTGGCCGTCGGCGCCGTGAACACTGAAGCTTTCTTT. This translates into CASSLAVGAVNTEAFF.

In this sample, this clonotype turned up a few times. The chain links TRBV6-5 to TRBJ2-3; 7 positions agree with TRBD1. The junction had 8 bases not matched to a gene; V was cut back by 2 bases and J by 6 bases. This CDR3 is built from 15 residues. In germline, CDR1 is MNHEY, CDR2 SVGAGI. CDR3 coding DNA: TGTGCCAGCAGTTACCTCCGGGACAGTCCTGATACGCAGTATTTT. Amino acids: CASSYLRDSPDTQYF.

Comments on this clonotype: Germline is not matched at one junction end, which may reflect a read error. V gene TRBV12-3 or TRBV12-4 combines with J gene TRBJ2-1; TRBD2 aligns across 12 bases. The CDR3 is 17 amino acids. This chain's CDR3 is CACSFPTSGSLYNEQFF. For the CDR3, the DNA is TGTGCCTGCAGTTTCCCGACTAGCGGGAGCCTTTACAATGAGCAGTTCTTC.

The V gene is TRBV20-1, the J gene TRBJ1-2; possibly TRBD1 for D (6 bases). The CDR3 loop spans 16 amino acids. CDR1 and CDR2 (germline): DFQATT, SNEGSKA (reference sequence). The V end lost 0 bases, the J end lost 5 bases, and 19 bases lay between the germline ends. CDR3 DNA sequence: TGCAGTGCTAGAGACACTACGGACAGTAAAGGGTATGGCTACACCTTC. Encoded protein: CSARDTTDSKGYGYTF.

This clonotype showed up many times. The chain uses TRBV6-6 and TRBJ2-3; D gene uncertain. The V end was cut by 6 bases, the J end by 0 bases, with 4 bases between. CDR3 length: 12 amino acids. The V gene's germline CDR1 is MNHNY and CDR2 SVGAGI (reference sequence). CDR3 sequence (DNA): TGTGCCAGCAGGCCCAGCACAGATACGCAGTATTTT. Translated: CASRPSTDTQYF.

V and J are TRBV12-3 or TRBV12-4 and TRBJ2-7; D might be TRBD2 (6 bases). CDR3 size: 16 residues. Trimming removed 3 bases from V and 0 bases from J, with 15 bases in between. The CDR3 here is CASSFALADSSYEQYF. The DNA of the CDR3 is TGTGCCAGCAGTTTTGCACTAGCCGATTCCTCCTACGAGCAGTACTTC.

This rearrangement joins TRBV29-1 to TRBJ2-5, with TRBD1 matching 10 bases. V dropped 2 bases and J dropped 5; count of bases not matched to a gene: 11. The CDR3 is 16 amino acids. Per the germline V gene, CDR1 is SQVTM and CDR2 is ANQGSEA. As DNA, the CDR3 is TGCAGCGTTGAAAGCTTTGGGACAGGGGAAAGGGAGACCCAGTACTTC. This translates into CSVESFGTGERETQYF.

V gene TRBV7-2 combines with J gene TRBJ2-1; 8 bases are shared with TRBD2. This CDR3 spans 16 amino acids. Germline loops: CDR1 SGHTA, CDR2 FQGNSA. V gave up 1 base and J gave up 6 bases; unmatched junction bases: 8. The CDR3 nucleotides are TGTGCCAGCAGCTTAGGGACTAGCCCACGGTCCAATGAGCAGTTCTTC. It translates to CASSLGTSPRSNEQFF.

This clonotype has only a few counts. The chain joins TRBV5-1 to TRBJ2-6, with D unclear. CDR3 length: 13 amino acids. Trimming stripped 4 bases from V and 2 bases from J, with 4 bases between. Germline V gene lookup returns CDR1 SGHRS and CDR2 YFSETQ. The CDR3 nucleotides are TGCGCCAGCAGCAAGACTGGGGCCAACGTCCTGACTTTC. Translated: CASSKTGANVLTF. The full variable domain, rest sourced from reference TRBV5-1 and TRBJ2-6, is KAGVTQTPRYLIKTRGQQVTLSCSPISGHRSVSWYQQTPGQGLQFLFEYFSETQRNKGNFPGRFSGRQFSNSRSEMNVSTLELGDSALYLCASSKTGANVLTFGAGSRLTVL.

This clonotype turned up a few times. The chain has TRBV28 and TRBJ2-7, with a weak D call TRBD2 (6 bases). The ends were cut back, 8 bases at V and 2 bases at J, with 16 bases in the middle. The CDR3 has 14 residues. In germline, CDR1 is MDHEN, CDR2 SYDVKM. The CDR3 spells CASFSGRPTYEQYF. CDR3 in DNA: TGTGCCAGCTTTAGTGGGAGGCCCACCTACGAGCAGTACTTC.

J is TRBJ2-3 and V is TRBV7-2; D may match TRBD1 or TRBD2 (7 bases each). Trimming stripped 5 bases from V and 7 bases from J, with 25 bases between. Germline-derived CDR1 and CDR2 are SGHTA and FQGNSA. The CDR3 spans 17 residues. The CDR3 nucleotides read TGTGCCAGCAGCCAGGGGGGACAAGGGGGGGCTGGCAATACGCAGTATTTT. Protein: CASSQGGQGGAGNTQYF. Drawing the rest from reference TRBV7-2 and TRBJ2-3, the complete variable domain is GAGVSQSPSNKVTEKGKDVELRCDPISGHTALYWYRQSLGQGLEFLIYFQGNSAPDKSGLPSDRFSAERTGGSVSTLTIQRTQQEDSAVYLCASSQGGQGGAGNTQYFGPGTRLTVL.

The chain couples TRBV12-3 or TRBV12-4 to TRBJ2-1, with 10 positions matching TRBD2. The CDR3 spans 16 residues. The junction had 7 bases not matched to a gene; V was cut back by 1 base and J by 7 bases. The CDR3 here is CASSLETSGIVNEQFF. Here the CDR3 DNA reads TGTGCCAGCAGTTTAGAAACTAGCGGGATTGTGAATGAGCAGTTCTTC.

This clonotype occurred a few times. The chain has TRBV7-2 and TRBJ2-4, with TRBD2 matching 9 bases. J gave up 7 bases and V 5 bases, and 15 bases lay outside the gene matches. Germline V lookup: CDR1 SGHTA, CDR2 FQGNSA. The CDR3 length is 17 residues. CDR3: CASSLQQDLAGWNIQYF. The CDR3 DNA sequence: TGTGCCAGCAGCCTCCAGCAGGATCTAGCGGGGTGGAACATTCAGTACTTC. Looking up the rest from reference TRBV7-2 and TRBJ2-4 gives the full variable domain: GAGVSQSPSNKVTEKGKDVELRCDPISGHTALYWYRQSLGQGLEFLIYFQGNSAPDKSGLPSDRFSAERTGGSVSTLTIQRTQQEDSAVYLCASSLQQDLAGWNIQYFGAGTRLSVL.

In nucleotides, the CDR3 is TGTGCCAGCAGCCGCCTGGGGGCTGGCGGCCCAGATACGCAGTATTTT. It yields the protein CASSRLGAGGPDTQYF. The chain couples TRBV7-3 to TRBJ2-3; D is possibly TRBD1 (6 bases). This CDR3 spans 16 amino acids. Trimming stripped 5 bases from V and 4 bases from J, with 19 bases between. CDR1 SGHTA and CDR2 FQGTGA come from the germline V gene.

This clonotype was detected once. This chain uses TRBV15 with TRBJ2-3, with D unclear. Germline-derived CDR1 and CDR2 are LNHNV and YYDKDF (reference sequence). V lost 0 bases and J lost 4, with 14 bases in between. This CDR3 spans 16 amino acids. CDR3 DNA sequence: TGTGCCACCAGCAGAGATTTTTTACAGAATCCAGATACGCAGTATTTT. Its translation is CATSRDFLQNPDTQYF.

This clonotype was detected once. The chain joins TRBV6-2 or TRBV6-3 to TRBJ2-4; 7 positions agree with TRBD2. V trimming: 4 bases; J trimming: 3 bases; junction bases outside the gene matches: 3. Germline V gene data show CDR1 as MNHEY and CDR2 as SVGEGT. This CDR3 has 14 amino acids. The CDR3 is CASSSGLHKNIQYF. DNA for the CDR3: TGTGCCAGCAGTTCGGGACTACACAAAAACATTCAGTACTTC.

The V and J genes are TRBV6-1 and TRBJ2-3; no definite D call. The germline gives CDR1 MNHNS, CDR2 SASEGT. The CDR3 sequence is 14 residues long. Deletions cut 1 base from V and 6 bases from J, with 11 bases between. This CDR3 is CASSEGPALDTQYF. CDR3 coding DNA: TGTGCCAGCAGTGAAGGGCCGGCTCTGGATACGCAGTATTTT.

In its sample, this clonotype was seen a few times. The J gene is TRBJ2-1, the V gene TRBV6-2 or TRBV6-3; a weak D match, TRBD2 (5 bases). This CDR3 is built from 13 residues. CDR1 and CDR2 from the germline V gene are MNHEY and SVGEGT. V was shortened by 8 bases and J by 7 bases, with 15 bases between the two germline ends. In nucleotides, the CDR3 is TGTGCCAGCCGGACTCCGCTACGGAATGAGCAGTTCTTC. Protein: CASRTPLRNEQFF.

The DNA of the CDR3 is TGTGCCAGCACCAACGGACAGGGCAATGAAGCTTTCTTT. Amino acids: CASTNGQGNEAFF. The chain is built from TRBV12-3 or TRBV12-4 and TRBJ1-1; TRBD1 matches 8 bases. CDR3 length equals 13 residues. V lost 7 bases to trimming and J lost 7 bases; unmatched junction nucleotides: 8.

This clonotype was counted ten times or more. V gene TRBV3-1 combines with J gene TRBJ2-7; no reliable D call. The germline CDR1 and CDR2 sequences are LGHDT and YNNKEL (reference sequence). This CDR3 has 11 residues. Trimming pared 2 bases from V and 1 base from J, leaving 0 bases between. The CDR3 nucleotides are TGTGCCAGCAGCCAATCCTACGAGCAGTACTTC. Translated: CASSQSYEQYF.